A selection of T cell receptor beta chains follows, all from one sample in a study of shared clonotypes between healthy human individuals. The protocol was immunoSEQ multiplex PCR, while the TCRdb copy is restricted to in-frame clones and leaves out a portion. The data contain over a million clones, around three quarters of them singletons. Sequenced sample: memory CD4+ T cells from PBMCs. Receptor source: a man aged 18-30 years in good health. Some clones in this sample may be carry-over from other donors' samples. The conserved cysteine and the conserved F or W are not part of the CDR3 here. The order of the fields is V gene, D gene, J gene, CDR3 length, CDR3 protein. The D gene is left open where the match is weak.

V: TRBV5-1
D: TRBD1
J: TRBJ2-5
length: 12
CDR3: ASSSGQAEETQY

V: TRBV4-3
D: TRBD1
J: TRBJ1-4
length: 18
CDR3: ASSQAYGGQGPATNEKLF

V: TRBV5-1
D: TRBD1
J: TRBJ2-5
length: 14
CDR3: ASSLNAGGGQETQY

V: TRBV4-1
D: -
J: TRBJ1-1
length: 13
CDR3: ASRPRGVVGTEAF

V: TRBV11-2
D: TRBD2
J: TRBJ2-7
length: 16
CDR3: ASSLRGLAGEGPNERY

V: TRBV2
D: TRBD1
J: TRBJ2-7
length: 13
CDR3: ASRLLRTGNYEQY

V: TRBV6-6
D: -
J: TRBJ2-1
length: 13
CDR3: ASSYGGGSIHEQF

V: TRBV19
D: TRBD2
J: TRBJ2-1
length: 13
CDR3: ASSGASGSDNEQF

V: TRBV14
D: -
J: TRBJ1-2
length: 11
CDR3: ASSHDRRYGYT

V: TRBV7-2
D: -
J: TRBJ2-3
length: 12
CDR3: ASSLAGSTDTQY

V: TRBV15
D: -
J: TRBJ2-7
length: 9
CDR3: ATSSDYEQY

V: TRBV5-1
D: -
J: TRBJ2-1
length: 16
CDR3: ASSLNPPGAESYNEQF

V: TRBV6-5
D: -
J: TRBJ2-2
length: 14
CDR3: ASSYSTGDRDGELF

V: TRBV6-1
D: TRBD1
J: TRBJ1-5
length: 13
CDR3: ASSEQGNGNQPQH

V: TRBV30
D: -
J: TRBJ1-1
length: 8
CDR3: AWRGTEAF

V: TRBV5-1
D: -
J: TRBJ1-1
length: 11
CDR3: ASSRITDREAF

V: TRBV11-2
D: -
J: TRBJ2-1
length: 15
CDR3: ASRVRGGTYSYNEQF

V: TRBV5-1
D: -
J: TRBJ1-4
length: 14
CDR3: ASSDEGRGTNEKLF

V: TRBV14
D: TRBD1
J: TRBJ2-5
length: 13
CDR3: ASSIRQGKQETQY

V: TRBV19
D: TRBD2
J: TRBJ2-1
length: 14
CDR3: ASKGSGTSDYNEQF

V: TRBV11-2
D: TRBD2
J: TRBJ2-7
length: 12
CDR3: ASSLGGRYSEQY

V: TRBV28
D: -
J: TRBJ1-2
length: 11
CDR3: ASSLGQTYGYT

V: TRBV20-1
D: -
J: -
length: 9
CDR3: SARAGETQY

V: TRBV5-1
D: -
J: TRBJ1-2
length: 11
CDR3: ASSLDGGAGYT

V: TRBV10-3
D: -
J: TRBJ2-3
length: 12
CDR3: AIRGGDTLGGQY

V: TRBV30
D: TRBD2
J: TRBJ2-1
length: 13
CDR3: AWSLLAGGRNEQF

V: TRBV28
D: -
J: TRBJ1-5
length: 13
CDR3: ASSFGQTSNQPQH

V: TRBV30
D: -
J: TRBJ1-3
length: 11
CDR3: AWSVGVKGTIY

V: TRBV30
D: -
J: TRBJ2-5
length: 11
CDR3: AWSGGREETQY

V: TRBV7-3
D: -
J: TRBJ1-1
length: 12
CDR3: ASTLGAGNTEAF

V: TRBV28
D: -
J: TRBJ1-3
length: 13
CDR3: ASSSSGRSGNTIY

V: TRBV5-6
D: TRBD1
J: TRBJ1-1
length: 13
CDR3: ASSANRDREPEAF

V: TRBV7-2
D: TRBD2
J: TRBJ2-3
length: 11
CDR3: ASSSRLAGTQY

V: TRBV7-2
D: TRBD1
J: TRBJ2-2
length: 12
CDR3: ASSFDRGDGELF

V: TRBV5-6
D: TRBD1
J: TRBJ1-3
length: 15
CDR3: ASSLAQGAFSGNTIY

V: TRBV5-4
D: -
J: TRBJ2-1
length: 12
CDR3: ASSSQEVGGEQF

V: TRBV19
D: -
J: TRBJ1-1
length: 11
CDR3: ASSIERNTEAF

V: TRBV28
D: TRBD2
J: TRBJ2-7
length: 9
CDR3: ASSPRTSLY

V: TRBV5-1
D: -
J: TRBJ2-2
length: 13
CDR3: ASSLAAGSPGELF

V: TRBV19
D: -
J: TRBJ1-1
length: 12
CDR3: ASRGPVMNTEAF

V: TRBV19
D: -
J: TRBJ1-5
length: 12
CDR3: ASNLGGVGQPQH

V: TRBV28
D: TRBD2
J: TRBJ2-7
length: 17
CDR3: ASSLLGLGLAGGSYEQY

V: TRBV7-2
D: TRBD1
J: TRBJ1-4
length: 12
CDR3: ASRQGGTNEELF

V: TRBV5-1
D: -
J: TRBJ2-3
length: 12
CDR3: ASSSGGVTDTQY

V: TRBV19
D: -
J: TRBJ2-2
length: 11
CDR3: ASTDGNTGELF

V: TRBV18
D: -
J: TRBJ1-2
length: 12
CDR3: ASLTDPAGYGYT

V: TRBV15
D: -
J: TRBJ1-5
length: 14
CDR3: ATSRDSNFVGQPQH

V: TRBV28
D: -
J: TRBJ1-1
length: 11
CDR3: ASSLYPNTEAF

V: TRBV2
D: TRBD1
J: TRBJ2-3
length: 12
CDR3: ASRDSSFPDTQY

V: TRBV6-5
D: -
J: TRBJ1-1
length: 11
CDR3: ASRQGLYTEAF

V: TRBV5-1
D: TRBD1
J: TRBJ2-1
length: 14
CDR3: ASSLAGTGLYDEQF

V: TRBV9
D: TRBD2
J: TRBJ2-5
length: 12
CDR3: ASAPGRGTETQY

V: TRBV19
D: TRBD1
J: TRBJ1-3
length: 14
CDR3: ASSTTGTGRGNTIY

V: TRBV11-3
D: -
J: TRBJ2-5
length: 13
CDR3: ASSQGGEHQETQY